These 3 T cell receptor beta chains were sequenced from one sample in a study of blood T cell repertoires in COVID-19. Profiling relied on immunoSEQ multiplex PCR, and the TCRdb table lists in-frame clones only, not all of them. The repertoire includes approximately 38,000 clones, around 90% of them detected once, and about 5.5% sits in the top ten. Sequenced input: peripheral blood. These receptors originate from a woman over 75 with acute or convalescent COVID-19.

The chain recombines TRBV7-9 with TRBJ2-7; 12 bases fit TRBD2. Per germline, CDR1 SEHNR and CDR2 FQNEAQ (reference sequence). CDR3 length: 15 residues. V was pared by 5 bases and J by 6 bases, with 8 bases of the junction left unmatched. The CDR3 is CASSAPGLAGREQYF. In nucleotides, the CDR3 is TGTGCCAGCAGCGCCCCGGGACTAGCGGGTCGCGAGCAGTACTTC.

The gene calls are TRBV5-4 and TRBJ2-7; D unresolved. Germline V lookup: CDR1 SGHNT, CDR2 YYREEE (reference sequence). V shed 4 bases and J shed 5 bases, with 13 bases lying between them. This CDR3 spans 13 amino acids. CDR3 sequence: CASSRLDWHEQYF. CDR3 bases: TGTGCCAGCAGCCGACTCGACTGGCACGAGCAGTACTTC.

This sequence joins TRBV10-2 and TRBJ1-6, with 7 positions matching TRBD1. The CDR3 consists of 17 residues. The V gene end was trimmed by 3 bases and the J gene end by 0 bases; junction bases not matched to a gene: 5. In germline, CDR1 is WSHSY, CDR2 SAAADI. CDR3 nucleotides: TGCGCCAGCAGTGAAGTGGGGACAGCCTCCTATAATTCACCCCTCCACTTT. Protein: CASSEVGTASYNSPLHF.